These T cell receptor beta chains were read from a single sample in a study of beta chain features in type 1 diabetes. Generated by immunoSEQ multiplex PCR, the TCRdb table keeps only in-frame clones and is missing some. Of about 250,000 clones listed, approximately 11% are singletons. The sequencing sample was made of naive CD4+ T cells from blood. The receptors derive from a man under 40 with type 1 diabetes. The CDR3 runs from the conserved cysteine through the conserved F or W.

v_call cdr3_aa
TRBV7-2 CASSLVTSGNEQFF
TRBV4-3 CASSQARGSEQYF
TRBV18 CASSPLSQYNEQFF
TRBV30 CAWGPRETLHF
TRBV5-1 CASSLGQTNTEAFF
TRBV7-2 CASSLGTGGTPLHF
TRBV9 CASSRTQGATGELFF
TRBV28 CASSLLASGGETQYF
TRBV29-1 CSVEDDRGYEQYF
TRBV6-5 CASSSDRGSYEQYF
TRBV18 CASSPGTSYNEQFF
TRBV5-1 CASSPGPTGGYNSPLHF
TRBV2 CASSDPQVWMNTEAFF
TRBV13 CASSPGPMNTEAFF
TRBV2 CASSQGGPNTEAFF
TRBV29-1 CSVHRGRFTAEAFF
TRBV18 CASSPRLAGDQTQYF
TRBV6-7 CASSHLGVHQPQHF
TRBV6-6 CASRAGAANYGYTF
TRBV6-5 CASRQGPGANVLTF
TRBV5-4 CASSTLDTQYF
TRBV14 CASSQVNSYGYTF
TRBV13 CASSLRGNTYEQYF
TRBV28 CAVQGVGYTF